The subject of this entry is one TCR beta chain. Its antigen is unidentified. CDR1 KGHSH and CDR2 LQKENI come from the germline V gene. Trimming shortened V by 2 bases and J by 0 bases, and 5 bases separated the two germline ends. The CDR3 extends over 15 amino acids. This sample is drawn from a study of T-cell reconstitution after alpha-beta-depleted transplantation in children. Study-wide results and limits: Some patients' high day-60 TCRbeta diversity was attributed to recipient cells surviving conditioning. By about two months after transplant, alpha-beta T cells reportedly arose from several hundred graft clones that had expanded. T-cell counts and diversity at one year following transplant were attributed mainly to newly produced T cells.

Unique molecular identifiers featured in how the TCRbeta library was prepared. TCRdb reprocessed the PCR reads via MiXCR and lists one record per CDR3 protein. The table shows about 900,000 distinct CDR3 sequences, with about 29% occurring only once. The receptor was derived from a boy in the first two years of life who had a stem cell transplant for SCID, so the T cells may come from the graft donor. The chain is built from TRBV18 and TRBJ2-6; D ambiguous. The sample in question was PBMCs, mostly from graft donor cells, obtained 360 days after TCRalphabeta/CD19-depleted stem cell transplant. The CDR3 coding sequence is TGTGCCAGCTCACCAGTGAGCTCTGGGGCCAACGTCCTGACTTTC. It codes for CASSPVSSGANVLTF. The whole variable domain, remainder taken from reference TRBV18 and TRBJ2-6, is NAGVMQNPRHLVRRRGQEARLRCSPMKGHSHVYWYRQLPEEGLKFMVYLQKENIIDESGMPKERFSAEFPKEGPSILRIQQVVRGDSAAYFCASSPVSSGANVLTFGAGSRLTVL.